The TCR beta chain described here comes from a study of control samples from healthy donors and cancer patients. The CDR3 extends over 16 amino acids. Per germline, CDR1 SNHLY and CDR2 FYNNEI. V was shortened by 6 bases and J by 1 base, with 18 bases between the two germline ends. Libraries were prepared by immunoSEQ multiplex PCR; TCRdb keeps only in-frame clonotypes and omits some of them. The sample lists 75,000 to 95,000 clones; over 75% were seen once. This TCR derives from a woman between 50 and 59 years old in good health. V is TRBV2 and J is TRBJ1-2, with a possible D match to TRBD1 (6 bases). Input material: blood. This CDR3 reads CASRVEGGPLNYGYTF. The CDR3 DNA reads TGTGCCAGCAGGGTCGAAGGGGGGCCGCTTAACTATGGCTACACCTTC. The whole variable domain, filled in from reference TRBV2 and TRBJ1-2, reads EPEVTQTPSHQVTQMGQEVILRCVPISNHLYFYWYRQILGQKVEFLVSFYNNEISEKSEIFDDQFSVERPDGSNFTLKIRSTKLEDSAMYFCASRVEGGPLNYGYTFGSGTRLTVV.